This T cell receptor (beta chain) is drawn from a study of T cells in narcolepsy. This clone appeared a few times. The assay was immunoSEQ multiplex PCR, and TCRdb's table has in-frame clones only and misses some. Among 37,000 or so clones listed, around 85% were seen once. The germline V gene encodes CDR1 PRHDT and CDR2 FYEKMQ (reference sequence). The CDR3 loop spans 15 amino acids. The V gene lost 0 bases and the J gene lost 7 bases, with 15 bases spanning the gap. The sequenced material came from CD45RA- memory CD4+ T cells from PBMCs. The chain couples TRBV13 to TRBJ1-2, with a weak D call TRBD1 (6 bases). The clonotype comes from a human donor with narcolepsy. CDR3 protein: CASSLGTQGFGGYTF. CDR3 nucleotides: TGTGCCAGCAGCTTAGGAACACAGGGATTCGGTGGCTACACCTTC.